What follows describes a single T cell receptor beta chain. Its antigen is not known. The CDR3 sequence is 14 residues long. This entry has no DNA. The germline gives CDR1 KGHSH, CDR2 LQKENI. The source of the sample is a study of synovial regulatory T cells in juvenile arthritis. Overall study: One patient received methotrexate plus infliximab; one lacked treatment information.

Broader study findings: iaTreg cells shared more CDR3 sequences with synovial Tregs than other blood Tregs did. Inflammation-associated Treg cells in blood had less TCR diversity than the remaining blood Treg cells.

TCRdb's table, derived via immunoSEQ multiplex PCR, lists solely in-frame clones and lacks some. The data show about 10,000 clones, and the top ten clones hold roughly 0.7%. Median age about 12 years (roughly 2.3-25); median disease duration approximately seven years (0.2-19.1). This rearrangement joins TRBV18 to TRBJ2-7. The sequencing sample was made of Treg cells from blood. Subset meaning: remaining (HLA-DR-negative) circulating blood Treg cells. This TCR was recovered from a donor aged 2-35 years with juvenile idiopathic arthritis. The CDR3: CASSPRVASLEQYF.